These 14 T cell receptor beta chains were sequenced from one sample in a study of blood T cell repertoires in COVID-19. Only in-frame clones appear in the TCRdb table, and some are missing; sequencing was by immunoSEQ multiplex PCR. The sample records tens of thousands of clones, over 65% being singletons. Source material: peripheral blood. The receptor source for this set is a man in his 70s with COVID-19, enrolled during active disease.

This sequence joins TRBV27 and TRBJ2-7; weak D call: TRBD2 (8 bases). Trimming removed 4 bases from V and 1 base from J, with 14 bases in between. The CDR3 length is 15 residues. Germline V gene data show CDR1 as MNHEY and CDR2 as SMNVEV (reference sequence). The CDR3 reads CASSWRGDSSYEQYF. The CDR3 nucleotides read TGTGCCAGCAGTTGGCGGGGGGACAGTTCCTACGAGCAGTACTTC.

This clone was seen more than once but under ten times. The rearrangement uses TRBV28 and TRBJ1-1; perhaps TRBD1 as D (5 bases). The CDR3 contains 15 residues. Germline-derived CDR1 and CDR2 are MDHEN and SYDVKM. Trimming removed 3 bases at V and 2 bases at J, with 13 bases between. The CDR3 protein is CASSFWSGFNTEAFF. CDR3 nucleotides: TGTGCCAGCAGTTTTTGGTCAGGGTTCAACACTGAAGCTTTCTTT.

There are a few counts of this clone. CDR3 sequence reads: CASSLDRGTDTQYF. The CDR3 nucleotides read TGCGCCAGCAGCCTGGACAGGGGAACAGATACGCAGTATTTT. V and J are TRBV5-1 and TRBJ2-3, with 9 positions matching TRBD1. The CDR3 runs to 14 residues. V lost 4 bases and J lost 3; bases outside the gene matches: 3. Germline V lookup: CDR1 SGHRS, CDR2 YFSETQ.

The chain employs TRBV15 and TRBJ1-4, with D possibly being TRBD1 (6 bases). CDR3 length: 14 residues. Trimming stripped 1 base from V and 6 bases from J, with 9 bases between. Germline CDR1 LNHNV, CDR2 YYDKDF (reference sequence). The CDR3 here is CATSRGQAYEKLFF. The CDR3 coding sequence is TGTGCCACCAGCAGAGGACAGGCGTATGAAAAACTGTTTTTT.

This clone was seen once. This chain links TRBV28 with TRBJ1-2, with 10 nucleotides matching TRBD1. Germline CDR1 reads MDHEN; CDR2 reads SYDVKM. The J segment lost 5 bases and the V segment lost 7 bases, leaving 10 bases of the junction unmatched. The CDR3 extends over 15 amino acids. CDR3 residues: CASTWDRGGGYGYTF. The CDR3 coding sequence is TGTGCCAGCACTTGGGACAGGGGTGGGGGGTATGGCTACACCTTC.

The gene calls are TRBV7-2 and TRBJ2-1, with 7 bases that match TRBD2. The CDR3 is 16 residues long. Germline trimming cut 4 bases from V and 7 bases from J; bases unmatched to any gene: 13. Germline values: CDR1 SGHTA, CDR2 FQGNSA. The CDR3 region is CASSSPRTSRANEQFF. CDR3 coding DNA: TGTGCCAGCAGCTCGCCCAGGACTAGTAGGGCGAATGAGCAGTTCTTC.

The V call is TRBV6-2 or TRBV6-3, the J call TRBJ2-1; D may be TRBD2 (6 bases). Trimming left V 5 bases short and J 0 bases short, with 14 bases between. There are 16 residues in the CDR3. Looked up from germline, CDR1 is MNHEY and CDR2 is SVGEGT. CDR3 protein: CASSQRLGGSYNEQFF. The CDR3 DNA follows: TGTGCCAGCAGTCAGAGACTCGGGGGCTCCTACAATGAGCAGTTCTTC.

CDR3 protein: CASSLSGGTEAFF. The CDR3 DNA sequence: TGTGCCAGCAGTCTCTCGGGGGGCACTGAAGCTTTCTTT. The rearrangement joins TRBV28 to TRBJ1-1; tentatively, D is TRBD1 (5 bases). Between the trimmed V and J ends, which lost 5 bases and 4 bases, there was a span of 11 bases. Germline V gene data show CDR1 as MDHEN and CDR2 as SYDVKM. The CDR3 contains 13 residues.

The chain links TRBV11-2 to TRBJ2-1; possibly TRBD1 for D (6 bases). Trimming left V 3 bases short and J 1 base short, with 10 bases between. Germline CDR1 is SGHAT and CDR2 is FQNNGV. This CDR3 is 15 amino acids long. CDR3 protein: CASSLTDSSYNEQFF. CDR3 DNA sequence: TGTGCCAGCAGCTTGACGGACAGTTCCTACAATGAGCAGTTCTTC.

This clone was observed a handful of times. The chain is built from TRBV6-5 and TRBJ2-1; D gene uncertain. This CDR3 is built from 14 residues. V lost 0 bases and J 7 bases, leaving 10 bases between the germline ends. Germline V CDR1 and CDR2: MNHEY, SVGAGI. CDR3 DNA sequence: TGTGCCAGCAGTTACTCGTCCTCGGGTAATGAGCAGTTCTTC. Its translation is CASSYSSSGNEQFF.

This clone was detected only once. This chain uses TRBV7-2 with TRBJ2-3; D call uncertain. Germline CDR1 is SGHTA and CDR2 is FQGNSA. The V gene lost 4 bases and the J gene lost 3 bases, with 11 bases spanning the gap. This CDR3 region has 14 residues. This CDR3 reads CASSSLSRTDTQYF. The CDR3 nucleotides read TGTGCCAGCAGCTCCCTTAGCCGTACAGATACGCAGTATTTT.

In its sample, this clone was seen a few times. The chain couples TRBV6-2 or TRBV6-3 to TRBJ1-1; 8 bases match TRBD1. The J segment lost 3 bases and the V segment lost 2 bases, leaving 8 bases of the junction unmatched. CDR1 MNHEY and CDR2 SVGEGT come from the germline V gene. This CDR3 region has 16 residues. As DNA, the CDR3 is TGTGCCAGCAGTTACCACCGACAGGGGAGAGACACTGAAGCTTTCTTT. Translation gives CASSYHRQGRDTEAFF.

The J gene is TRBJ1-1, the V gene TRBV28, with unresolved D. This CDR3 is 12 amino acids long. Trimming pared 6 bases from V and 8 bases from J, leaving 13 bases between. Germline CDR1 MDHEN, CDR2 SYDVKM. The CDR3 sequence: CASRGLLTEAFF. Written as DNA, the CDR3 is TGTGCCAGCAGGGGCCTTTTAACCGAAGCTTTCTTT.

The rearrangement uses TRBV6-5 and TRBJ2-5; 12 bases line up with TRBD1. The V and J ends lost 7 bases and 5 bases, in that order; junction bases with no gene match: 5. There are 14 residues in the CDR3. Germline CDR1 and CDR2: MNHEY and SVGAGI. The CDR3 loop is CASKGTGGAETQYF. CDR3 nucleotide sequence: TGTGCCAGCAAAGGGACAGGGGGCGCGGAGACCCAGTACTTC.